This record concerns one T cell receptor beta chain sequence. This record belongs to a study of blood T cell repertoires in COVID-19. TCRdb's table, derived via immunoSEQ multiplex PCR, lists solely in-frame clones and lacks some. The table records approximately 280,000 clones, roughly 86% of them present only once. Germline CDR1 SNHLY, CDR2 FYNNEI. This CDR3 has 14 amino acids. The trim removed 6 bases at V and 1 base at J, leaving 5 bases unmatched. The study drew participants aged about 18 to 95 years from approximately 23 US areas. Participants reported their clinical history, and cohort assignment relied on those reports. Resolution of symptoms, clearance, or two negative PCRs was present in recovered Cohort 3 donors.

V and J are TRBV2 and TRBJ2-7, with 8 positions matching TRBD1. The clonotype comes from an older woman who had recovered from COVID-19. Sequencing was performed on PBMCs or T cells enriched from blood (not recorded which). CDR3 nucleotides: TGTGCCAGCAGGGACAGGGAGAGTTCCTACGAGCAGTACTTC. Translation gives CASRDRESSYEQYF.